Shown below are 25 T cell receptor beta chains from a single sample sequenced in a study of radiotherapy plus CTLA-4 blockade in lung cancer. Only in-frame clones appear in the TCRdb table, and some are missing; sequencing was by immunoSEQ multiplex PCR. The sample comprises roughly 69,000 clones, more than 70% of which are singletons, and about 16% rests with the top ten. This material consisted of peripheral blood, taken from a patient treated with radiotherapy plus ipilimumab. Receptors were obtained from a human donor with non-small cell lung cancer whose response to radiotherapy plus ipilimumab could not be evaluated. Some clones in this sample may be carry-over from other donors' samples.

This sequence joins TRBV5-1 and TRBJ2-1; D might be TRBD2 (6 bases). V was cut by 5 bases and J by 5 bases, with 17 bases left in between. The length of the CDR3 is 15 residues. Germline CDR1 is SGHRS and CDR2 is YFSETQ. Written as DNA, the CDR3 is TGCGCCAGCAGGCCGGGGACTGGCTGGAACAATGAGCAGTTCTTC. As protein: CASRPGTGWNNEQFF. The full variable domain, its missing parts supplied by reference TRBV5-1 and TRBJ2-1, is KAGVTQTPRYLIKTRGQQVTLSCSPISGHRSVSWYQQTPGQGLQFLFEYFSETQRNKGNFPGRFSGRQFSNSRSEMNVSTLELGDSALYLCASRPGTGWNNEQFFGPGTRLTVL.

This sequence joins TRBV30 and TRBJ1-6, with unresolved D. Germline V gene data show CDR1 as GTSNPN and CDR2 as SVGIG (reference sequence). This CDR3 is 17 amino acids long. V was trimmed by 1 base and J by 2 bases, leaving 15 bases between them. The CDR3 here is CAWSGKGPGAYNSPLHF. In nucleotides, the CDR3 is TGTGCCTGGAGTGGGAAAGGCCCCGGAGCCTATAATTCACCCCTCCACTTT.

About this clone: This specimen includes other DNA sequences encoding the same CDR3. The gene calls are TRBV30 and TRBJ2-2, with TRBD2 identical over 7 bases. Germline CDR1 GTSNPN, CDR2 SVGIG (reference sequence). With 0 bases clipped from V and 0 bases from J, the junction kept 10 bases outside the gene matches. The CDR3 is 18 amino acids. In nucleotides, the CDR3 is TGTGCCTGGAGTGTGCGGGGGAGCGGGCGAACGAACACCGGGGAGCTGTTTTTT. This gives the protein CAWSVRGSGRTNTGELFF.

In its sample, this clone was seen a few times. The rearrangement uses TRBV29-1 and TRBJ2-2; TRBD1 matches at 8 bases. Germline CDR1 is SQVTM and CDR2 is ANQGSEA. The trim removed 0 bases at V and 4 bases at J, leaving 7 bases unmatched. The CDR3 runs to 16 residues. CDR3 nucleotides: TGCAGCGTTGAAGACCGGAACAGGGGGATCACCGGGGAGCTGTTTTTT. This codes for CSVEDRNRGITGELFF.

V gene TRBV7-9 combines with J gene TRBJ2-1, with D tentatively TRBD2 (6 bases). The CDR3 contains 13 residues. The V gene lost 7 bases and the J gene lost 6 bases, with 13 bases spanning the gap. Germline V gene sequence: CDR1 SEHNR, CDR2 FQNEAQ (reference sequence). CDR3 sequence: CASTTGSLNEQFF. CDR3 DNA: TGTGCCAGCACCACCGGGAGCCTCAATGAGCAGTTCTTC. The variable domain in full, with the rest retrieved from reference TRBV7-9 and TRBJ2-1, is DTGVSQNPRHKITKRGQNVTFRCDPISEHNRLYWYRQTLGQGPEFLTYFQNEAQLEKSRLLSDRFSAERPKGSFSTLEIQRTEQGDSAMYLCASTTGSLNEQFFGPGTRLTVL.

The CDR3 DNA reads as TGTGCCAGCACTGCGGGGGGTAGCACAGATACGCAGTATTTT. Its translation is CASTAGGSTDTQYF. V is TRBV6-5 and J is TRBJ2-3; 8 nucleotides agree with TRBD2. Germline CDR1 reads MNHEY; CDR2 reads SVGAGI. The CDR3 is made up of 14 amino acids. V dropped 7 bases and J dropped 0; count of bases not matched to a gene: 3.

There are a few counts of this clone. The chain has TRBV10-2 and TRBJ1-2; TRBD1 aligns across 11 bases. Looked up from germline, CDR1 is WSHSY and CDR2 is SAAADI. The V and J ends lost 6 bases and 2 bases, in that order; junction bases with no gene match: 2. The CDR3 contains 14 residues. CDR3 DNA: TGCGCCAGCAGCGGGACAGGGGGGAACTATGGCTACACCTTC. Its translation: CASSGTGGNYGYTF.

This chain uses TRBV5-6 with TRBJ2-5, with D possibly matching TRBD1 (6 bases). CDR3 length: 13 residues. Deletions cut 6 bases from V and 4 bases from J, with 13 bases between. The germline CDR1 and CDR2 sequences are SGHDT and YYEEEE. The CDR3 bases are TGTGCCAGCACCGAGGACAGAGGAGAGACCCAGTACTTC. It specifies CASTEDRGETQYF.

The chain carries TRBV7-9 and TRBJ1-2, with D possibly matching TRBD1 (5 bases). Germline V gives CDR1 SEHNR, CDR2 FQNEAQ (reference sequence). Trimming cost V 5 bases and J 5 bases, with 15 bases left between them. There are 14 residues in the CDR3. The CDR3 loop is CASSTRQPAYGYTF. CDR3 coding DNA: TGTGCCAGCAGCACCCGACAGCCGGCGTATGGCTACACCTTC.

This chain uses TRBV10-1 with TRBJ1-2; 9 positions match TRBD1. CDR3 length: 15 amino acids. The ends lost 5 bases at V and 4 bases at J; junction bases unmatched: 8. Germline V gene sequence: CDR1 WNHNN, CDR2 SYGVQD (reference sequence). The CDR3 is CASSWGTQGAYGYTF. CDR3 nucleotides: TGCGCCAGCAGTTGGGGGACACAGGGGGCCTATGGCTACACCTTC.

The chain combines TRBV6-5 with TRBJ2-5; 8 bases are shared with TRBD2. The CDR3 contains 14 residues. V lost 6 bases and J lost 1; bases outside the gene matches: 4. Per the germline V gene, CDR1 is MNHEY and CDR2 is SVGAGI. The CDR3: CASSRGGPQETQYF. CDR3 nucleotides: TGTGCCAGCAGCCGGGGGGGGCCCCAAGAGACCCAGTACTTC.

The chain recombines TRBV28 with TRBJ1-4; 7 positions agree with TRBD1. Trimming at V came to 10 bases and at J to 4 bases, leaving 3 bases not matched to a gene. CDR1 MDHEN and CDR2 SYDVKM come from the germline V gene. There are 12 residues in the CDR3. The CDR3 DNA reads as TGTGCCACCAGGGACAGTAATGAAAAACTGTTTTTT. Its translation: CATRDSNEKLFF.

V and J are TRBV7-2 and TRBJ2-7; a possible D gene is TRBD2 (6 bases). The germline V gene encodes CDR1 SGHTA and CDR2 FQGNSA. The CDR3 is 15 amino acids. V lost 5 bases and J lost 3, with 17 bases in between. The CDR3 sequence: CASSVGGPVGYEQYF. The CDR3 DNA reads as TGTGCCAGCAGCGTGGGGGGTCCTGTGGGCTACGAGCAGTACTTC.

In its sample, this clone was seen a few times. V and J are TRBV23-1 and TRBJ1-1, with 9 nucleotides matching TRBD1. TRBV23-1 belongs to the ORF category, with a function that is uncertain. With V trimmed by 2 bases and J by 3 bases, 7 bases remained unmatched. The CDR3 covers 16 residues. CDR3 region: CASSQNRDRADTEAFF. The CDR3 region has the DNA TGCGCCAGCAGTCAAAACCGGGACAGGGCGGACACTGAAGCTTTCTTT.

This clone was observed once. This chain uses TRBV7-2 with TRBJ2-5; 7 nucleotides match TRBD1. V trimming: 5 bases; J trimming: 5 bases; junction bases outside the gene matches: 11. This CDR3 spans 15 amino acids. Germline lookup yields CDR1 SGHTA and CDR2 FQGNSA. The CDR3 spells CASSLSTGKGETQYF. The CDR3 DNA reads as TGTGCCAGCAGCCTGTCGACAGGGAAGGGTGAGACCCAGTACTTC.

The CDR3 DNA follows: TGCACCAGCATGGGGGAGGGGCGAACTGAAGCTTTCTTT. Protein sequence: CTSMGEGRTEAFF. The chain joins TRBV1 to TRBJ1-1. TRBV1 is recorded as a pseudogene. There are 13 residues in the CDR3.

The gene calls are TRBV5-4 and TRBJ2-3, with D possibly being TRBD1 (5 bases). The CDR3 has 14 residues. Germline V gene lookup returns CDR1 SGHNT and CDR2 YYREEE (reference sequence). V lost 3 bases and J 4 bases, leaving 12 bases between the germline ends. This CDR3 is CASSSRQSADTQYF. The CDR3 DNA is TGTGCCAGCAGCTCCAGACAGTCCGCAGATACGCAGTATTTT.

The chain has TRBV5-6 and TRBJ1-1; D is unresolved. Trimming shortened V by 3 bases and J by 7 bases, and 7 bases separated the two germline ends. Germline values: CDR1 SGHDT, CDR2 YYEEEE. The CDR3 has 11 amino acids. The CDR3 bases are TGTGCCAGCAGCTACGCGAATGAAGCTTTCTTT. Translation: CASSYANEAFF.

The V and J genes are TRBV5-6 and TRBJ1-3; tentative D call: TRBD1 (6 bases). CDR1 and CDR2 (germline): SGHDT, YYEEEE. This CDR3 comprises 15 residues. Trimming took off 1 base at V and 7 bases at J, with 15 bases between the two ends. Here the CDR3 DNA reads TGTGCCAGCAGCTTGTCGGGGGGCTTATGGAACACCATATATTTT. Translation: CASSLSGGLWNTIYF.

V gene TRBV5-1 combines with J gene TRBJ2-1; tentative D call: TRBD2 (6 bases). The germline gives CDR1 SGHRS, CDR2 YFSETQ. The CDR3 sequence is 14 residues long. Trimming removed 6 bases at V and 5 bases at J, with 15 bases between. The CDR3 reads CASTSTAGNNEQFF. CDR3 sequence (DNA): TGCGCCAGCACATCAACCGCGGGAAACAATGAGCAGTTCTTC. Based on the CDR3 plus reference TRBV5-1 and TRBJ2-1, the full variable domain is KAGVTQTPRYLIKTRGQQVTLSCSPISGHRSVSWYQQTPGQGLQFLFEYFSETQRNKGNFPGRFSGRQFSNSRSEMNVSTLELGDSALYLCASTSTAGNNEQFFGPGTRLTVL.

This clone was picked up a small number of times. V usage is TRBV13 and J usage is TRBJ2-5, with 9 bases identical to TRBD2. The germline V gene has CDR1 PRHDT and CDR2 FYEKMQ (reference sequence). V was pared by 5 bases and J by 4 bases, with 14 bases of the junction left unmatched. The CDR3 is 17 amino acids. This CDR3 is CASSPGLAWEGVETQYF. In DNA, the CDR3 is TGTGCCAGCAGCCCAGGACTAGCGTGGGAAGGGGTAGAGACCCAGTACTTC. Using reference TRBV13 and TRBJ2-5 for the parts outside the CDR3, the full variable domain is AAGVIQSPRHLIKEKRETATLKCYPIPRHDTVYWYQQGPGQDPQFLISFYEKMQSDKGSIPDRFSAQQFSDYHSELNMSSLELGDSALYFCASSPGLAWEGVETQYFGPGTRLLVL.

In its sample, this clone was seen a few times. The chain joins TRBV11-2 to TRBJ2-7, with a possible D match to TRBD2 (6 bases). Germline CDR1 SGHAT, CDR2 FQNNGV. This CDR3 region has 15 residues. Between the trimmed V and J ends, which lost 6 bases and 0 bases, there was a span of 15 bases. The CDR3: CASRQLGRNSYEQYF. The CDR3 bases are TGTGCCAGCAGGCAGTTAGGGAGGAACTCCTACGAGCAGTACTTC.

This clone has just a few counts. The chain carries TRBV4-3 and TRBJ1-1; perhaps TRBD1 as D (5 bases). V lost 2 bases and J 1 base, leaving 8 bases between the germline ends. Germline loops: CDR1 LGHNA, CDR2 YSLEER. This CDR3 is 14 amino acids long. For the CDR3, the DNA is TGCGCCAGCAGCCAATGGGGGGAGAACACTGAAGCTTTCTTT. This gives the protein CASSQWGENTEAFF.

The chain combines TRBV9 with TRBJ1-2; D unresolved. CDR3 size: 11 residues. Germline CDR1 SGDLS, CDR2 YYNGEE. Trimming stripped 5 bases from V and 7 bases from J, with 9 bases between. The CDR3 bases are TGTGCCAGCAGGAGGGCGGGTGGCTACACCTTC. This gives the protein CASRRAGGYTF.

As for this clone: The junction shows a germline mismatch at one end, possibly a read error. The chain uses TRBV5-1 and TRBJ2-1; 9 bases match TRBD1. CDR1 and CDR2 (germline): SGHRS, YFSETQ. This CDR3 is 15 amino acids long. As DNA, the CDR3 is TGTGCCAGCAGCTTGCGACAGGGGGAATACAATGAGCAGTTCTTC. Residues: CASSLRQGEYNEQFF.